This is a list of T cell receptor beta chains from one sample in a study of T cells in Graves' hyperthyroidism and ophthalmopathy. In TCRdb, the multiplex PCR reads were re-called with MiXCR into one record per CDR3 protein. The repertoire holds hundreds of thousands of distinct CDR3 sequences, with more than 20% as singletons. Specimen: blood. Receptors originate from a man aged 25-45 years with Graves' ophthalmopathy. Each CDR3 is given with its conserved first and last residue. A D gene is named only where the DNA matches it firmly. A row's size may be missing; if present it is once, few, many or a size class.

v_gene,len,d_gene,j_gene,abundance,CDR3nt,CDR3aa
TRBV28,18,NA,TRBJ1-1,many,TGTGCCAGCAGTTTTGTAGGCAGGATAACCCACATGGAGTTTGTAGCTTTCTTT,CASSFVGRITHMEFVAFF
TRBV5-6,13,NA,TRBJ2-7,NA,TGTGCCAGCAGCTTGGCTAGTCCTAGGGAGCAGTACTTC,CASSLASPREQYF
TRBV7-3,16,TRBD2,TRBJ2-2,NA,TGTGCCAGCAGCTTAGGACTAGCGGGAGGGCCCGGGGAGCTGTTTTTT,CASSLGLAGGPGELFF
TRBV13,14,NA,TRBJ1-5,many,TGTGCCAGCAGCTTAGGCATAGGGATCCAGCCCCAGCATTTT,CASSLGIGIQPQHF
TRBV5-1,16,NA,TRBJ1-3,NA,TGCGCCAGCAGCTTGGGGCAGAAACCCTCTGGAAACACCATATATTTT,CASSLGQKPSGNTIYF
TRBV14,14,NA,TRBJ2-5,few,TGTGCCAGCAGCCAAGACTGGGTCGAAGAGACCCAGTACTTC,CASSQDWVEETQYF
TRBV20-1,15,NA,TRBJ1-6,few,TGCAGCGAAACCGGGTCTCATCTCTCGTGCTCACCCCTCCACTTT,CSETGSHLSCSPLHF
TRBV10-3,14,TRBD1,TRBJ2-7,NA,TGTGCCATCAGTGATCCAGGGGGTCCCGACGAGCAGTACTTC,CAISDPGGPDEQYF
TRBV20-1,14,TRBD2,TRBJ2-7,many,TGCAGTGCTAGAGCGCGGGAGAACTCCTACGAGCAGTACTTC,CSARARENSYEQYF
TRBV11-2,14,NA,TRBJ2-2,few,TGTGCCAGCAGCGCACTGACTGGAACCGGGGAGCTGTTTTTT,CASSALTGTGELFF
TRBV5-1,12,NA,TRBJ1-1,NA,TGTGCCAGCTTAAAAGGGGGAACTGAAGCTTTCTTT,CASLKGGTEAFF
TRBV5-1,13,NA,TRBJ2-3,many,TGCGCCAGCAGCTTGGACAGGGACCATACGCAGTATTTT,CASSLDRDHTQYF
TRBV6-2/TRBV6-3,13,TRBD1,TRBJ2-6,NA,TGTGCCAGCGGGGACAGGGGTCTTAACGTCCTGACTTTC,CASGDRGLNVLTF
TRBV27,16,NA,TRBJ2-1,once,TGTGCCAGCAGTTTCGAGGGGGGGGCCTCCTACAATGAGCAGTTCTTC,CASSFEGGASYNEQFF
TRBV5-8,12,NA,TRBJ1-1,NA,TGTGCCAGCAGCCCGGGAAGCGATGAAGCTTTCTTT,CASSPGSDEAFF
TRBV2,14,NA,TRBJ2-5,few,TGTGCCAGCAGACAGGGTGGGGTCCAAGAGACCCAGTACTTC,CASRQGGVQETQYF
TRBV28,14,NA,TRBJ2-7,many,TGTGCCAGCAGTAACATCGGCCAAACCTACGAGCAGTACTTC,CASSNIGQTYEQYF
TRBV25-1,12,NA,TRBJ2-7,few,TGTGCCAGCAGTACCCGTACCCACGAGCAGTACTTC,CASSTRTHEQYF
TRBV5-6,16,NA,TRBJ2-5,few,TGTGCCAGCAGCTTGGGTTGGAGAACGTCGGAAGAGACCCAGTACTTC,CASSLGWRTSEETQYF
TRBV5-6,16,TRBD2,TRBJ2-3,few,TGTGCCAGCAGCTCTACGGGGGGTATCAGCACAGATACGCAGTATTTT,CASSSTGGISTDTQYF
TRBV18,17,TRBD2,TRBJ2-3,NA,TGTGCCAGCTCACCAAGGGGACTAGCGGGGGCCACAGATACGCAGTATTTT,CASSPRGLAGATDTQYF
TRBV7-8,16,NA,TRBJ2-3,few,TGTGCCAGCATCCTTAAGGGGGTCCCTAGCACAGATACGCAGTATTTT,CASILKGVPSTDTQYF
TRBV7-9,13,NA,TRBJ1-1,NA,TGTGCCAGCAGCCTACTCTCCGGGGCTGAAGCTTTCTTT,CASSLLSGAEAFF
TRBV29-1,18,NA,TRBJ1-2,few,TGCAGCGTTGAAGGAGTGACATCCGATCCGATAACTAAACGGGGCTACACCTTC,CSVEGVTSDPITKRGYTF
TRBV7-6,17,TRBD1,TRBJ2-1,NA,TGTGCCAGCAGCTTAACAGGACAGGGCGCTTCCTACAATGAGCAGTTCTTC,CASSLTGQGASYNEQFF
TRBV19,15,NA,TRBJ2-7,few,TGTGCCAGTAGTATGGGGGACACCTACTCCTACGAGCAGTACTTC,CASSMGDTYSYEQYF
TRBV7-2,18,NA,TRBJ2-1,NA,TGTGCCAGCAGCTTCTTGGCCGCCCGGGGGAGCTCCTACAATGAGCAGTTCTTC,CASSFLAARGSSYNEQFF
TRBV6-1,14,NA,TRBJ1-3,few,TGTGCCAGCAGCGGACAGAGCGTCCTCACCACCATATATTTT,CASSGQSVLTTIYF
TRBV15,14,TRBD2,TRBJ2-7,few,TGTGCCACCAGCACGAGACAGCGGGGTGGCGAGCAGTACTTC,CATSTRQRGGEQYF
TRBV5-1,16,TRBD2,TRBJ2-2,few,TGCGCCAGCAGCTTCGGGACTAGCGGGGGCACCGGGGAGCTGTTTTTT,CASSFGTSGGTGELFF
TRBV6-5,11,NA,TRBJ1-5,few,TGTGCCAGCAGTTACGGGGAGGACCAGCATTTT,CASSYGEDQHF
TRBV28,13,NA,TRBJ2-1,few,TGTGCCAGCAGTTTACTGGAGGGCCAGGTGCAGTTCTTC,CASSLLEGQVQFF
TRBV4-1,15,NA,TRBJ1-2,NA,TGCGCCAGCAGCCAAGCCATTGGTTCCTCCTATGGCTACACCTTC,CASSQAIGSSYGYTF
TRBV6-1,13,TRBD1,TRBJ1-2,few,TGTGCCAGCGGGACAGGGATGCACTATGGCTACACCTTC,CASGTGMHYGYTF
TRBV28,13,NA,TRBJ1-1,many,TGTGCCAGCTCACTTAGCCGCGGCACTGAAGCTTTCTTT,CASSLSRGTEAFF
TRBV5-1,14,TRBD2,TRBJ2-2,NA,TGCGCCAGCAGCTTCAGCGGGGGCACCGGGGAGCTGTTTTTT,CASSFSGGTGELFF
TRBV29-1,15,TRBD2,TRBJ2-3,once,TGCAGCGTTGTGGGGGGGCTAGCGGGAGTGGATACGCAGTATTTT,CSVVGGLAGVDTQYF
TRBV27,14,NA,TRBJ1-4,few,TGTGCCAGCAGGAAGGGACCACCTAATGAAAAACTGTTTTTT,CASRKGPPNEKLFF
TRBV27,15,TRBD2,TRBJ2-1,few,TGTGCCAGCGGGCTAGCGGTGAGCTCCTACAATGAGCAGTTCTTC,CASGLAVSSYNEQFF
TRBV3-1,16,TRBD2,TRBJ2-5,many,TGTGCCAGCAGCCACTGGACTAGCGGGCCCCAAGAGACCCAGTACTTC,CASSHWTSGPQETQYF
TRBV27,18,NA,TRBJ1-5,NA,TGTGCCAGCAGTTTAGCCCCCCGATTGGGGGGCAGCAATCAGCCCCAGCATTTT,CASSLAPRLGGSNQPQHF
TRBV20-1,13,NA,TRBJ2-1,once,TGCAGTTTAATTCCCGGGCTATACAATGAGCAGTTCTTC,CSLIPGLYNEQFF
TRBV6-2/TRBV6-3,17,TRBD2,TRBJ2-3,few,TGTGCCAGCAGTTCCGGGACTAGCGGCAATAGGGAAGATACGCAGTATTTT,CASSSGTSGNREDTQYF
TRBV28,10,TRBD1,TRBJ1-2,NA,TGTGCCGCAGGGGGATATGGCTACACCTTC,CAAGGYGYTF